Presented here are 20 T cell receptor beta chains from one specimen sequenced in a study of early T cells in non-severe SARS-CoV-2 infection. TCRdb called the 5' RACE reads again in MiXCR, with one record for every CDR3 protein. The repertoire holds 75,000 to 100,000 distinct CDR3 sequences, with about 14% as singletons. The sample comprised whole blood. The receptors were gathered from an adult who was a healthcare worker with PCR-confirmed SARS-CoV-2 infection or an uninfected control (not recorded which).

This clonotype was observed a few times. V is TRBV4-3 and J is TRBJ1-2; D gene ambiguous. The CDR3 contains 15 residues. Germline assignment: CDR1 LGHNA and CDR2 YSLEER. The V end was cut by 1 base, the J end by 0 bases, with 9 bases between. The CDR3 bases are TGCGCCAGCAGCCAAGGCGGCCTAGCTAACTATGGCTACACCTTC. Protein: CASSQGGLANYGYTF.

This clonotype was seen more than once but under ten times. This chain links TRBV12-3 or TRBV12-4 with TRBJ2-2; TRBD2 aligns across 7 bases. The J segment lost 6 bases and the V segment lost 3 bases, leaving 4 bases of the junction unmatched. The length of the CDR3 is 14 residues. CDR3: CASSFYRGAGELFF. DNA for the CDR3: TGTGCCAGCAGTTTCTATCGGGGGGCCGGGGAGCTGTTTTTT.

This clonotype has a handful of counts. The chain employs TRBV7-2 and TRBJ1-2; D not certain. The length of the CDR3 is 14 residues. Per the germline V gene, CDR1 is SGHTA and CDR2 is FQGNSA. Trimming removed 1 base from V and 2 bases from J, with 8 bases in between. CDR3 coding DNA: TGTGCCAGCAGCTTAGAGGTCTCCAACTATGGCTACACCTTC. It yields the protein CASSLEVSNYGYTF.

This clonotype was observed a handful of times. The chain's CDR3 is CASSLSFGGVETQYF. The CDR3 bases are TGTGCCAGCAGCCTTAGTTTCGGGGGAGTAGAGACCCAGTACTTC. J is TRBJ2-5 and V is TRBV27; tentatively, D is TRBD2 (6 bases). The V gene's germline CDR1 is MNHEY and CDR2 SMNVEV (reference sequence). Between the trimmed V and J ends, which lost 6 bases and 4 bases, there was a span of 18 bases. The CDR3 is 15 residues long.

This clonotype was counted only a few times. This chain connects TRBV20-1 to TRBJ2-2; no clear D. The CDR3 extends over 13 amino acids. Germline V gives CDR1 DFQATT, CDR2 SNEGSKA (reference sequence). Between the trimmed V and J ends, which lost 5 bases and 5 bases, there was a span of 12 bases. CDR3 sequence reads: CSASEVGTGELFF. The CDR3 DNA reads as TGCAGTGCTTCAGAAGTCGGGACCGGGGAGCTGTTTTTT.

V gene TRBV28 combines with J gene TRBJ2-7; tentatively, D is TRBD2 (5 bases). This CDR3 is 12 amino acids long. Germline loops: CDR1 MDHEN, CDR2 SYDVKM. V lost 10 bases to trimming and J lost 7 bases, with 17 bases between them. CDR3 nucleotides: TGTGCCACCTTACAAAGGCCGGGGGAGCAGTACTTC. Protein: CATLQRPGEQYF.

The chain has TRBV7-9 and TRBJ1-3; D gene uncertain. The ends were cut back, 4 bases at V and 4 bases at J, with 5 bases in the middle. Germline assignment: CDR1 SEHNR and CDR2 FQNEAQ (reference sequence). CDR3 size: 12 residues. CDR3 DNA sequence: TGTGCCAGCAGCTCCCCAGGAAACACCATATATTTT. It translates to CASSSPGNTIYF.

The chain joins TRBV20-1 to TRBJ1-1; no definite D call. CDR1 is DFQATT, CDR2 SNEGSKA, per germline (reference sequence). This CDR3 is 15 amino acids long. Deletions cut 0 bases from V and 7 bases from J, with 18 bases between. Here the CDR3 DNA reads TGCAGTGCTAGAGAGGAGACCCGTTTCAAGGGTGAAGCTTTCTTT. This codes for CSAREETRFKGEAFF.

The sample holds a few counts of this clonotype. The gene calls are TRBV6-2 or TRBV6-3 and TRBJ2-1; D gene ambiguous. The CDR3 loop spans 15 amino acids. The ends were cut back, 5 bases at V and 3 bases at J, with 14 bases in the middle. Germline CDR1 reads MNHEY; CDR2 reads SVGEGT. CDR3 region: CASSPGGRLYNEQFF. The CDR3 region has the DNA TGTGCCAGCAGTCCTGGCGGTAGACTCTACAATGAGCAGTTCTTC.

The CDR3 nucleotides are TGTGCCAGCAGTGAATCGGCAGGGGCTGGCTACACCTTC. Its translation: CASSESAGAGYTF. The V gene is TRBV2, the J gene TRBJ1-2; perhaps TRBD1 as D (6 bases). V lost 2 bases and J lost 7, with 11 bases in between. Germline V CDR1 and CDR2: SNHLY, FYNNEI. CDR3 length: 13 amino acids.

This clonotype was seen a few times. The J gene is TRBJ2-5, the V gene TRBV7-3; tentative D call: TRBD1 (5 bases). CDR1 is SGHTA and CDR2 is FQGTGA in the germline V gene. The germline V and J ends were trimmed by 6 bases and 1 base, with 9 bases remaining between them. The CDR3 spans 13 residues. CDR3 sequence (DNA): TGTGCCAGCAGGCGGACAATCCAAGAGACCCAGTACTTC. Protein sequence: CASRRTIQETQYF.

This clonotype was seen at least ten times. V and J are TRBV29-1 and TRBJ1-5; 7 bases are shared with TRBD1. The CDR3 extends over 13 amino acids. V lost 3 bases, J lost 7 bases, and 6 bases stayed unmatched. In germline, CDR1 is SQVTM, CDR2 ANQGSEA. The CDR3 loop is CSVDPGGGQPQHF. The CDR3 DNA sequence: TGCAGCGTTGACCCAGGGGGAGGACAGCCCCAGCATTTT.

This clonotype was counted many times. The CDR3 is CASRPDGSYNSPLHF. CDR3 DNA sequence: TGTGCCAGCCGTCCAGATGGCTCCTATAATTCACCCCTCCACTTT. V is TRBV6-5 and J is TRBJ1-6; D is unresolved. Trimming took off 8 bases at V and 0 bases at J, with 11 bases between the two ends. CDR1 is MNHEY and CDR2 is SVGAGI in the germline V gene. The length of the CDR3 is 15 residues.

The rearrangement uses TRBV29-1 and TRBJ2-5; 7 bases are a match to TRBD1. The CDR3 sequence is 16 residues long. V lost 5 bases to trimming and J lost 0 bases; unmatched junction nucleotides: 12. Germline V gives CDR1 SQVTM, CDR2 ANQGSEA. The CDR3 DNA sequence: TGCAGCGTTATACAGGGGCGAACCTCCCACCAAGAGACCCAGTACTTC. Residues: CSVIQGRTSHQETQYF.

V gene TRBV5-5 combines with J gene TRBJ2-3; either TRBD1 or TRBD2 may supply D (6 bases each). Germline loops: CDR1 SGHKS, CDR2 YYEKEE (reference sequence). The CDR3 extends over 14 amino acids. The V end lost 6 bases, the J end lost 2 bases, and 13 bases lay between the germline ends. CDR3 coding DNA: TGTGCCAGCACCCCGGGGGCCGACACAGATACGCAGTATTTT. It encodes CASTPGADTDTQYF.

This clonotype appeared a few times. V and J are TRBV15 and TRBJ2-7; D is undetermined. The ends were cut back, 0 bases at V and 5 bases at J, with 11 bases in the middle. The CDR3 spans 14 residues. Germline V gene data show CDR1 as LNHNV and CDR2 as YYDKDF (reference sequence). CDR3 sequence (DNA): TGTGCCACCAGCAGAGATGCGGAATCAGACGAGCAGTACTTC. Its protein product is CATSRDAESDEQYF.

The rearrangement joins TRBV6-5 to TRBJ2-2; 7 nucleotides match TRBD2. Germline V lookup: CDR1 MNHEY, CDR2 SVGAGI. The V gene end was trimmed by 2 bases and the J gene end by 1 base; junction bases not matched to a gene: 10. The CDR3 totals 18 residues. CDR3 coding DNA: TGTGCCAGCAGTTACCCACCGTCGGTAGCGGGGAACACCGGGGAGCTGTTTTTT. Residues: CASSYPPSVAGNTGELFF.

This clonotype was picked up one time. The chain is built from TRBV29-1 and TRBJ2-7; maybe TRBD1 (5 bases). Trimming cost V 3 bases and J 6 bases, with 15 bases left between them. The V gene's germline CDR1 is SQVTM and CDR2 ANQGSEA. This CDR3 is 13 amino acids long. The CDR3 DNA sequence: TGCAGCGTTGATGATTTCCAGGGAAGCGAGCAGTACTTC. Its translation: CSVDDFQGSEQYF.

This clonotype was found many times. The chain combines TRBV6-6 with TRBJ2-5, with 13 bases aligning to TRBD2. The CDR3 is 15 amino acids. The V gene's germline CDR1 is MNHNY and CDR2 SVGAGI (reference sequence). Trimming at V came to 5 bases and at J to 4 bases, leaving 4 bases not matched to a gene. The CDR3 here is CASSPTSGGRETQYF. For the CDR3, the DNA is TGTGCCAGCAGTCCGACTAGCGGGGGGCGAGAGACCCAGTACTTC.

This clonotype showed up just a few times. The V and J genes are TRBV5-1 and TRBJ1-4; TRBD1 might be the D (5 bases). V lost 3 bases and J 0 bases, leaving 12 bases between the germline ends. CDR1 is SGHRS, CDR2 YFSETQ, per germline. This CDR3 spans 16 amino acids. CDR3 DNA: TGCGCCAGCAGCTGGGGCCGACAGTCAACTAATGAAAAACTGTTTTTT. It is translated as CASSWGRQSTNEKLFF.